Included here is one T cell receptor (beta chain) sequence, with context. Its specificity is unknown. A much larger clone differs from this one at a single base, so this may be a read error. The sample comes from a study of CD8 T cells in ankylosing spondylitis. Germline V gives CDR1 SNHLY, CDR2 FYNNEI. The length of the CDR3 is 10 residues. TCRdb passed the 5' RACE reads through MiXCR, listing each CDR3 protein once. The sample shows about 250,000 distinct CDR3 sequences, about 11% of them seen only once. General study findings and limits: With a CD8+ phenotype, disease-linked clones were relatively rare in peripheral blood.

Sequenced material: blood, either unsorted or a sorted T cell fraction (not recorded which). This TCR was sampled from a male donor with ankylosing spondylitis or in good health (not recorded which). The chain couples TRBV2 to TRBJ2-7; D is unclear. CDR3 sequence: CTSELYEQYF. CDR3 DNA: TGTACCAGCGAACTTTACGAGCAGTACTTC.